These T cell receptor beta chains were read from a single sample in a study of blood T cells in healthy people across ages. MiXCR, run by TCRdb on the 5' RACE reads, gives a single entry per CDR3 protein. This sample has about 1.1 million distinct CDR3 sequences, with 35% to 40% found just once. The sample was blood. These TCRs come from a man between 18 and 29 years old in good health. Both conserved end residues are part of each CDR3. A D gene is named only where the DNA matches it firmly. Clone size is not always given. Where it is, it says once, few, many or a class for expanded clones.

D gene: -
J gene: TRBJ2-7
V gene: TRBV5-1
clone size: many
CDR3 protein: CASSWNTGPTYEQYF
CDR3 DNA: TGCGCCAGCAGCTGGAATACCGGGCCGACCTACGAGCAGTACTTC

D gene: TRBD1
J gene: TRBJ2-2
V gene: TRBV10-3
clone size: few
CDR3 protein: CAISGYRGRGTGELFF
CDR3 DNA: TGTGCCATCAGTGGATACAGGGGGCGAGGCACCGGGGAGCTGTTTTTT

D gene: -
J gene: TRBJ2-1
V gene: TRBV7-2
clone size: -
CDR3 protein: CASSLASVGNEQFF
CDR3 DNA: TGTGCCAGCAGCTTAGCGTCCGTAGGTAATGAGCAGTTCTTC

D gene: -
J gene: TRBJ2-6
V gene: TRBV5-1
clone size: many
CDR3 protein: CASSLGPGANVLTF
CDR3 DNA: TGCGCCAGCAGCTTAGGGCCTGGGGCCAACGTCCTGACTTTC

D gene: TRBD1
J gene: TRBJ1-1
V gene: TRBV5-1
clone size: few
CDR3 protein: CASSLGDRGTEAFF
CDR3 DNA: TGTGCCAGCAGCTTAGGGGACAGGGGAACTGAAGCTTTCTTT

D gene: -
J gene: TRBJ1-2
V gene: TRBV18
clone size: -
CDR3 protein: CASSPNQNYGYTF
CDR3 DNA: TGTGCCAGCTCACCAAACCAGAACTATGGCTACACCTTC

D gene: TRBD2
J gene: TRBJ2-3
V gene: TRBV7-2
clone size: once
CDR3 protein: CASSSPRTSGTSTDTQYF
CDR3 DNA: TGTGCCAGCAGCTCCCCCCGGACTAGCGGAACTAGCACAGATACGCAGTATTTT

D gene: TRBD1
J gene: TRBJ1-2
V gene: TRBV6-5
clone size: few
CDR3 protein: CASSYSGRGAGGYTF
CDR3 DNA: TGTGCCAGCAGTTACTCTGGCAGGGGGGCCGGTGGCTACACCTTC

D gene: -
J gene: TRBJ1-5
V gene: TRBV12-3/TRBV12-4
clone size: few
CDR3 protein: CASSLGAWGDYQPQHF
CDR3 DNA: TGTGCCAGCAGTTTAGGGGCCTGGGGGGACTATCAGCCCCAGCATTTT

D gene: -
J gene: TRBJ1-5
V gene: TRBV7-9
clone size: many
CDR3 protein: CASSPAGDQPQHF
CDR3 DNA: TGTGCCAGCAGCCCCGCAGGTGATCAGCCCCAGCATTTT

D gene: -
J gene: TRBJ1-4
V gene: TRBV20-1
clone size: few
CDR3 protein: CSATTIGREEKLFF
CDR3 DNA: TGCAGTGCTACCACGATCGGGAGAGAGGAAAAACTGTTTTTT

D gene: TRBD2
J gene: TRBJ2-1
V gene: TRBV29-1
clone size: once
CDR3 protein: CSVVGAGETQFF
CDR3 DNA: TGCAGCGTTGTAGGGGCGGGGGAGACCCAGTTCTTC

D gene: -
J gene: TRBJ1-3
V gene: TRBV7-2
clone size: few
CDR3 protein: CASSLSNGGSGNTIYF
CDR3 DNA: TGTGCCAGCAGCTTATCAAACGGGGGCTCTGGAAACACCATATATTTT

D gene: -
J gene: TRBJ2-3
V gene: TRBV7-9
clone size: once
CDR3 protein: CASSPHSPTDTQYF
CDR3 DNA: TGTGCCAGCAGTCCTCACAGTCCCACAGATACGCAGTATTTT

D gene: TRBD2
J gene: TRBJ2-3
V gene: TRBV6-2/TRBV6-3
clone size: -
CDR3 protein: CASSQSLAGVLSSTDTQYF
CDR3 DNA: TGTGCCAGCAGCCAAAGCTTAGCGGGGGTGTTAAGCAGCACAGATACGCAGTATTTT

D gene: TRBD2
J gene: TRBJ2-3
V gene: TRBV20-1
clone size: -
CDR3 protein: CSASWSGTSPLDTQYF
CDR3 DNA: TGCAGTGCTAGTTGGTCCGGGACTAGCCCCCTAGATACGCAGTATTTT

D gene: TRBD2
J gene: TRBJ2-5
V gene: TRBV2
clone size: -
CDR3 protein: CASLSGGLNQETQYF
CDR3 DNA: TGTGCCAGCCTTAGCGGGGGCCTCAACCAAGAGACCCAGTACTTC

D gene: -
J gene: TRBJ2-3
V gene: TRBV29-1
clone size: -
CDR3 protein: CSVEPNTAPSTDTQYF
CDR3 DNA: TGCAGCGTTGAACCTAATACGGCGCCGAGCACAGATACGCAGTATTTT

D gene: -
J gene: TRBJ2-2
V gene: TRBV12-3/TRBV12-4
clone size: few
CDR3 protein: CASNNAGELFF
CDR3 DNA: TGTGCCAGCAATAATGCCGGGGAGCTGTTTTTT

D gene: -
J gene: TRBJ2-5
V gene: TRBV4-1
clone size: few
CDR3 protein: CASSQEDRPPGRAQYF
CDR3 DNA: TGCGCCAGCAGCCAAGAAGACAGGCCCCCGGGCAGGGCCCAGTACTTC

D gene: TRBD2
J gene: TRBJ2-2
V gene: TRBV20-1
clone size: once
CDR3 protein: CSARDWSGIPGGALTGELFF
CDR3 DNA: TGCAGTGCTAGAGATTGGTCAGGGATTCCCGGGGGGGCCCTCACCGGGGAGCTGTTTTTT

D gene: -
J gene: TRBJ2-1
V gene: TRBV20-1
clone size: few
CDR3 protein: CSARQRSSYNEQFF
CDR3 DNA: TGCAGTGCTAGACAGCGGAGCTCCTACAATGAGCAGTTCTTC

D gene: -
J gene: TRBJ2-7
V gene: TRBV15
clone size: -
CDR3 protein: CATSRDELYEQYF
CDR3 DNA: TGTGCCACCAGCAGAGATGAGTTATACGAGCAGTACTTC

D gene: -
J gene: TRBJ2-4
V gene: TRBV6-2/TRBV6-3
clone size: few
CDR3 protein: CASSIPGAQYF
CDR3 DNA: TGTGCCAGCAGCATTCCGGGAGCTCAGTACTTC

D gene: -
J gene: TRBJ1-1
V gene: TRBV7-3
clone size: few
CDR3 protein: CASSSDSHTEAFF
CDR3 DNA: TGTGCCAGCAGCTCGGACAGCCACACTGAAGCTTTCTTT

D gene: -
J gene: TRBJ1-5
V gene: TRBV10-3
clone size: -
CDR3 protein: CAISAGSPQPQHF
CDR3 DNA: TGTGCCATCAGTGCGGGGAGCCCTCAGCCCCAGCATTTT

D gene: -
J gene: TRBJ1-1
V gene: TRBV10-3
clone size: -
CDR3 protein: CAISEYGNTEAFF
CDR3 DNA: TGTGCCATCAGTGAGTACGGGAACACTGAAGCTTTCTTT

D gene: TRBD2
J gene: TRBJ2-2
V gene: TRBV4-2
clone size: few
CDR3 protein: CASSQERAGGRGGELFF
CDR3 DNA: TGTGCCAGCAGCCAAGAGAGGGCGGGGGGAAGGGGCGGGGAGCTGTTTTTT

D gene: TRBD2
J gene: TRBJ2-1
V gene: TRBV11-2
clone size: -
CDR3 protein: CASSFLAGSASSYNEQFF
CDR3 DNA: TGTGCCAGCAGCTTCCTAGCGGGGTCCGCGAGCTCCTACAATGAGCAGTTCTTC

D gene: TRBD2
J gene: TRBJ2-1
V gene: TRBV27
clone size: -
CDR3 protein: CASSSERGYHNEQFF
CDR3 DNA: TGTGCCAGCAGTTCCGAGCGGGGGTACCACAATGAGCAGTTCTTC

D gene: TRBD1
J gene: TRBJ1-2
V gene: TRBV7-9
clone size: -
CDR3 protein: CASSSTGTEDGYTF
CDR3 DNA: TGTGCCAGCAGCTCAACCGGGACAGAGGATGGCTACACCTTC

D gene: -
J gene: TRBJ1-5
V gene: TRBV18
clone size: -
CDR3 protein: CASSPDRTGDQPQHF
CDR3 DNA: TGTGCCAGCTCACCGGACCGGACGGGGGATCAGCCCCAGCATTTT

D gene: -
J gene: TRBJ1-2
V gene: TRBV20-1
clone size: -
CDR3 protein: CSARTGGINYGYTF
CDR3 DNA: TGCAGTGCTAGGACAGGAGGGATTAACTATGGCTACACCTTC

D gene: -
J gene: TRBJ2-3
V gene: TRBV4-1
clone size: few
CDR3 protein: CASSPTRDASLLDTQYF
CDR3 DNA: TGCGCCAGCAGCCCAACTCGGGACGCAAGCCTTTTAGATACGCAGTATTTT

D gene: TRBD1
J gene: TRBJ2-3
V gene: TRBV7-8
clone size: -
CDR3 protein: CASSTRTGPNTDTQYF
CDR3 DNA: TGTGCCAGCAGCACGAGGACAGGACCTAACACAGATACGCAGTATTTT

D gene: -
J gene: TRBJ2-5
V gene: TRBV27
clone size: few
CDR3 protein: CASRGVGGETQYF
CDR3 DNA: TGTGCCAGCAGAGGAGTTGGAGGGGAGACCCAGTACTTC

D gene: -
J gene: TRBJ1-2
V gene: TRBV20-1
clone size: -
CDR3 protein: CSATPKATNGYTF
CDR3 DNA: TGCAGTGCTACCCCCAAGGCAACCAATGGCTACACCTTC

D gene: TRBD1
J gene: TRBJ2-5
V gene: TRBV6-5
clone size: many
CDR3 protein: CASSYGTEETQYF
CDR3 DNA: TGTGCCAGCAGTTACGGGACAGAAGAGACCCAGTACTTC

D gene: -
J gene: TRBJ2-5
V gene: TRBV20-1
clone size: -
CDR3 protein: CSARRLDMLIGETQYF
CDR3 DNA: TGCAGTGCTCGCAGACTAGACATGCTAATAGGGGAGACCCAGTACTTC

D gene: TRBD2
J gene: TRBJ2-2
V gene: TRBV7-2
clone size: few
CDR3 protein: CASSLAREGGELFF
CDR3 DNA: TGTGCCAGCAGCTTAGCGCGGGAGGGCGGGGAGCTGTTTTTT

D gene: -
J gene: TRBJ1-5
V gene: TRBV6-1
clone size: few
CDR3 protein: CASSSSTVNNQPQHF
CDR3 DNA: TGTGCCAGCAGCTCTAGTACAGTCAACAATCAGCCCCAGCATTTT

D gene: -
J gene: TRBJ2-3
V gene: TRBV29-1
clone size: many
CDR3 protein: CSVEWTGTDTQYF
CDR3 DNA: TGCAGCGTTGAGTGGACAGGCACAGATACGCAGTATTTT

D gene: -
J gene: TRBJ2-2
V gene: TRBV3-1
clone size: -
CDR3 protein: CASRQTGVTGELFF
CDR3 DNA: TGTGCCAGCAGGCAAACCGGAGTTACCGGGGAGCTGTTTTTT

D gene: -
J gene: TRBJ1-1
V gene: TRBV19
clone size: -
CDR3 protein: CASSIMVNTEAFF
CDR3 DNA: TGTGCCAGTAGTATAATGGTGAACACTGAAGCTTTCTTT

D gene: -
J gene: TRBJ1-1
V gene: TRBV25-1
clone size: few
CDR3 protein: CASRPGVNTEAFF
CDR3 DNA: TGTGCCAGCCGCCCCGGGGTGAACACTGAAGCTTTCTTT